This entry concerns a single T cell receptor beta chain. This clonotype was observed many times. Its antigen specificity is not known. Nothing much larger sits one base from this clone, and base qualities are not available. The CDR3 spans 16 residues, from the cysteine through the phenylalanine. Only the CDR3 region is kept as DNA, spanning 48 bases read in frame from base 1. From a lookup of the germline V gene, CDR1 and CDR2 are MDHEN and SYDVKM. The V end loses 8 bases and the J end loses 6 bases, and a stretch of 26 bases separates them. These data come from a study of human T cells and chemical hapten exposure (TCRdb year 2021). Context from the whole study: For sensitization, 2% DPC in acetone was applied to a roughly 2 cm by roughly 2 cm area of upper inner arm skin. Libraries were pooled for sequencing, and per-sample TCR yields varied mainly because of small differences in library volumes within the pool. Patch testing on the upper back used Finn chambers containing 0.01% DPC, with scoring done after 6 days according to International Contact Dermatitis Research Group standards. About 30 alopecia patients provided blood for TCR sequencing at one to four time points (pre-sensitization, 2, 6 and 24 weeks). Blood samples were taken from patients before sensitization (week 0) and at 2, 6 and about 24 weeks after DPC sensitization. Throughout the approximately 24-week study period, patients were also given weekly therapeutic DPC doses on the scalp. Most of the patients in the cohort were female, and the cohort covered alopecia areata with under or over 50% scalp involvement, alopecia totalis and alopecia universalis. In alopecia patients, the study followed how the peripheral blood TCR repertoire changed in vivo over primary and secondary sensitization to diphenylcyclopropenone (DPC), a hapten.

The time point tag for this specimen amounts to: patch test 1, 2 weeks after DPC sensitization. What the treatment or condition label conveys for this sample: therapeutic diphenylcyclopropenone sensitization with weekly scalp DPC. At every patch-test visit, the blood draw took place before the patch test was put on. To be eligible, patients had to be aged 18 to 70, diagnosed with alopecia and judged suitable for DPC therapy, while pregnant patients were excluded. Total RNA was extracted from unfractionated whole blood collected in Tempus Blood RNA tubes. The study at large found these results: After repeated subsampling, changes were observed in the strength of the expansion versus patch-test correlation and in the threshold at which the correlation became significant. The number of PT1 expanded TCRs positively correlated with patch test score, significant at thresholds 8, 16 and 32 but not 4. DPC sensitization did not change the number of TCRs with a frequency above 1 in 1000, and there was no evidence of changes in global repertoire structure. Because all patients had alopecia, a presumed autoimmune disease, the immune response of the patients might differ from that of healthy individuals. Significantly more large CDR3 similarity clusters were formed by expanded TCRs than by pre-sensitization or healthy control sets, consistent with antigen-driven responses.

Library preparation employed RACE. This sample was sequenced with a NextSeq 500. During library preparation, unique molecular identifiers were attached to individual cDNA molecules so that TCRs could be counted quantitatively and reproducibly. From each blood RNA sample, both TCR alpha and TCR beta chains were sequenced. Regarding the original processing steps: A median of roughly 98,000 TCRs per sample was observed, with a range of about 23,224 to 700,000. The Decombinator software suite was used to annotate V, J and CDR3 in the TCR reads. For the PS versus PT1 abundance plots, all samples were subsampled to the same number of TCRs (28,000). Expanded TCRs were defined as absent before sensitization and observed at least eight times at the 2-week time point. The public reads were reprocessed in TCRdb via fastp at Q25 and MiXCR, keeping in-frame beta chains. Identical CDR3 proteins give one entry, which carries the most common genes and DNA. The authors' filters were not applied to this entry. Here the sample has roughly 380,000 distinct CDR3 sequences; 4% to 5.5% occur a single time. The top ten clonotypes cover under 3% of the sample.

Recombination connected TRBV28 to TRBJ2-7, with a weak D call of TRBD1 (6 bases match). The sequence came from a woman in her fifties or sixties with alopecia areata. Some clones in this sample may be carry-over from other donors' samples. The sample was whole blood, taken in connection with sensitization to the hapten diphenylcyclopropenone (DPC). The bases are TGTGCCAGCGGGAACAGCCCCCGCAGGGGTCTCTTCGAGCAGTACTTC. Its translation is CASGNSPRRGLFEQYF.